These T cell receptor beta chains were read from a single sample in a study of blood T cell repertoires in COVID-19. The assay was immunoSEQ multiplex PCR, and TCRdb's table has in-frame clones only and misses some. The data show about 120,000 clones, with about 80% seen just once and less than 8% held by the top ten. Sequenced sample: peripheral blood. The source of these receptors is a man aged 65 to 85 with active or convalescent COVID-19. Each CDR3 is given with its conserved first and last residue. The D gene is left open where the match is weak. The size of a clone is reported for some rows only, either as once, few or many, or as a class for expanded clones.

d_call | j_call | clone_size | v_call | cdr3_aa | cdr3_nt
NA | TRBJ1-5 | NA | TRBV28 | CASSLFGVGVSNQPQHF | TGTGCCAGCAGTTTATTCGGGGTAGGAGTGAGCAATCAGCCCCAGCATTTT
TRBD2 | TRBJ2-3 | few | TRBV4-1 | CASSQKPSGSVSDTQYF | TGCGCCAGCAGCCAAAAACCTAGCGGGAGTGTGTCAGATACGCAGTATTTT
NA | TRBJ2-7 | NA | TRBV11-1 | CASSLGSGYEQYF | TGTGCCAGCAGCTTAGGATCGGGCTACGAGCAGTACTTC
NA | TRBJ1-1 | NA | TRBV10-3 | CAITGDKPNTEAFF | TGTGCCATCACCGGGGACAAACCGAACACTGAAGCTTTCTTT
NA | TRBJ1-1 | NA | TRBV10-3 | CAISGGLDTEAFF | TGTGCCATCAGTGGAGGGTTGGACACTGAAGCTTTCTTT
NA | TRBJ1-2 | NA | TRBV28 | CASSSTYGYTF | TGTGCCAGCAGTTCGACTTATGGCTACACCTTC
NA | TRBJ2-5 | NA | TRBV7-3 | CASSEQGQETQYF | TGTGCCAGCAGTGAACAGGGCCAAGAGACCCAGTACTTC
NA | TRBJ2-1 | few | TRBV19 | CASSIDLSTTAYDEQFF | TGTGCCAGTAGTATAGATCTTAGCACAACCGCCTATGATGAGCAGTTCTTC
NA | TRBJ1-4 | few | TRBV30 | CAWSSVAGVDEKLFF | TGTGCCTGGAGTTCTGTTGCGGGGGTGGACGAAAAACTGTTTTTT
NA | TRBJ1-3 | NA | TRBV7-9 | CASSLRGGLGNTIYF | TGTGCCAGCAGCTTACGTGGAGGGCTTGGAAACACCATATATTTT
NA | TRBJ2-5 | NA | TRBV5-4 | CASSWGGGDQETQYF | TGTGCCAGCAGCTGGGGAGGGGGGGACCAAGAGACCCAGTACTTC
NA | TRBJ1-5 | NA | TRBV7-2 | CASSQRWDQPQHF | TGTGCCAGCAGCCAGAGGTGGGATCAGCCCCAGCATTTT
TRBD1 | TRBJ1-5 | NA | TRBV29-1 | CSAQTGTNQPQHF | TGCAGCGCACAGACAGGGACTAATCAGCCCCAGCATTTT
NA | TRBJ2-5 | NA | TRBV28 | CASSFPDGGAHQAPKRWTQYF | TGTGCCAGCAGTTTTCCGGACGGGGGAGCTCACCAGGCGCCAAAGAGGTGGACCCAGTACTTC
NA | TRBJ2-1 | NA | TRBV5-1 | CASSLEGQYNEQFF | TGCGCCAGCAGCTTGGAGGGGCAGTACAATGAGCAGTTCTTC
TRBD2 | TRBJ2-2 | once | TRBV9 | CASSLLTSGMNTGELFF | TGTGCCAGCAGCTTGCTGACTAGCGGGATGAACACCGGGGAGCTGTTTTTT
NA | TRBJ1-3 | few | TRBV6-2/TRBV6-3 | CASSYRDSGNTIYF | TGTGCCAGCAGTTACCGGGACTCTGGAAACACCATATATTTT
TRBD1 | TRBJ2-7 | NA | TRBV4-1 | CASSNGQGYEQYF | TGCGCCAGCAGCAACGGACAGGGCTACGAGCAGTACTTC
TRBD2 | TRBJ2-2 | NA | TRBV11-2 | CASSSTPRGGSANTGELFF | TGTGCCAGCAGCTCTACGCCGAGGGGAGGGAGCGCGAACACCGGGGAGCTGTTTTTT
TRBD2 | TRBJ2-1 | NA | TRBV7-6 | CASSPQLGTSGNEQFF | TGTGCCAGCAGCCCGCAACTCGGGACTAGCGGAAATGAGCAGTTCTTC
NA | TRBJ2-3 | NA | TRBV9 | CASSVAMEDTQYF | TGTGCCAGCAGCGTAGCGATGGAGGATACGCAGTATTTT
TRBD1 | TRBJ2-2 | NA | TRBV7-2 | CASSLRGTGSGELFF | TGTGCCAGCAGCCTAAGAGGGACAGGGAGCGGGGAGCTGTTTTTT
TRBD1 | TRBJ1-2 | NA | TRBV10-3 | CAISTTGAGGYTF | TGTGCCATCAGTACGACAGGGGCGGGTGGCTACACCTTC
NA | TRBJ2-3 | NA | TRBV19 | CATSLRLDTQYF | TGTGCCACTTCTCTTCGTTTAGATACGCAGTATTTT
NA | TRBJ1-1 | NA | TRBV2 | CASRKSQGLNTEAFF | TGTGCCAGCAGAAAGTCCCAGGGGCTCAACACTGAAGCTTTCTTT
TRBD1 | TRBJ1-6 | NA | TRBV6-5 | CASSYRDRNSPLHF | TGTGCCAGCAGTTACCGGGACAGAAATTCACCCCTCCACTTT
TRBD2 | TRBJ2-7 | NA | TRBV27 | CASSLAGTSGEQYF | TGTGCCAGCAGTTTGGCCGGGACTAGCGGCGAGCAGTACTTC
NA | TRBJ1-2 | once | TRBV28 | CASSTPGGRGSDNYGYTF | TGTGCCAGCAGCACCCCCGGGGGGCGTGGGTCTGATAACTATGGCTACACCTTC
NA | TRBJ1-6 | NA | TRBV2 | CASIFSSYNSPLHF | TGTGCCAGCATCTTCAGCTCCTATAATTCACCCCTCCACTTT
NA | TRBJ1-5 | NA | TRBV6-4 | CASKPPPDTLGGQPQHF | TGTGCCAGCAAACCTCCGCCGGACACCCTAGGCGGTCAGCCCCAGCATTTT
TRBD1 | TRBJ1-2 | NA | TRBV12-5 | CASGSGQGTYGYTF | TGTGCTAGTGGCTCCGGACAGGGTACCTATGGCTACACCTTC
TRBD1 | TRBJ1-1 | NA | TRBV30 | CAWSVQGEAFF | TGTGCCTGGAGTGTACAGGGGGAAGCTTTCTTT
TRBD1 | TRBJ2-5 | NA | TRBV7-9 | CASSYRPRDRGHQETQYF | TGTGCCAGCAGTTACAGGCCCCGGGACAGGGGCCACCAAGAGACCCAGTACTTC
NA | TRBJ1-5 | NA | TRBV7-9 | CASSPLLGAGNQPQHF | TGTGCCAGCAGCCCTCTGTTGGGGGCGGGCAATCAGCCCCAGCATTTT
NA | TRBJ2-3 | NA | TRBV6-6 | CASRNGLDTQYF | TGTGCCAGCAGAAATGGGCTGGATACGCAGTATTTT
NA | TRBJ2-7 | NA | TRBV10-2 | CASSESLGSGSYEQYF | TGCGCCAGCAGTGAGTCGCTGGGATCGGGGAGTTACGAGCAGTACTTC
NA | TRBJ1-2 | NA | TRBV15 | CATSRDQRGYTF | TGTGCCACCAGCAGAGATCAGAGGGGCTACACCTTC
NA | TRBJ1-2 | NA | TRBV29-1 | CSAEPQGDAYGYTF | TGCAGCGCCGAGCCCCAGGGTGACGCCTATGGCTACACCTTC
NA | TRBJ1-6 | NA | TRBV5-5 | CASSLPSNSPLHF | TGTGCCAGCAGCTTGCCCAGTAATTCACCCCTCCACTTT
NA | TRBJ2-6 | NA | TRBV5-4 | CASSFPVTGANVLTF | TGTGCCAGCAGCTTTCCGGTTACTGGGGCCAACGTCCTGACTTTC
NA | TRBJ2-7 | NA | TRBV11-2 | CASSIGPSYEQYF | TGTGCCAGCAGCATAGGTCCCTCTTACGAGCAGTACTTC